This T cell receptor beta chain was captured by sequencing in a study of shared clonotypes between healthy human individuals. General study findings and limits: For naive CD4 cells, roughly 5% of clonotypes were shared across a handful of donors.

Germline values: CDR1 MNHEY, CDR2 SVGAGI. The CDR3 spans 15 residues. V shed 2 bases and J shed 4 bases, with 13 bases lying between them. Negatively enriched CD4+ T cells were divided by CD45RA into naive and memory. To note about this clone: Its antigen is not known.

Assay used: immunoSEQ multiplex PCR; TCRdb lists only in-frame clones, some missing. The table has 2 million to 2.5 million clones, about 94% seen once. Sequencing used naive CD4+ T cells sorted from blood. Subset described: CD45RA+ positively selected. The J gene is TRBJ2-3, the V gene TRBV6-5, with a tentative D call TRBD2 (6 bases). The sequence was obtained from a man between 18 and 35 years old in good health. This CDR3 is CASSYLAGPADTQYF. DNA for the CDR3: TGTGCCAGCAGTTACCTTGCGGGACCTGCAGATACGCAGTATTTT.